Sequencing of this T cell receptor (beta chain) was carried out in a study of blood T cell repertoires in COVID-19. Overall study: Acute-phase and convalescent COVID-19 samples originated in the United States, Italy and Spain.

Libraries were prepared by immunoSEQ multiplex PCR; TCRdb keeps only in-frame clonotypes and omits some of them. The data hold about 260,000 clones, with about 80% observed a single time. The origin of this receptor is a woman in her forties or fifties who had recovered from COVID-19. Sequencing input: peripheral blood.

The CDR3 sequence is CASSREHGETQYF. CDR3 DNA sequence: TGTGCCAGCAGCCGAGAACACGGGGAGACCCAGTACTTC. J is TRBJ2-5 and V is TRBV7-3; no firm D call. This CDR3 comprises 13 residues. V shed 5 bases and J shed 5 bases, with 12 bases lying between them. Germline V gene sequence: CDR1 SGHTA, CDR2 FQGTGA. Drawing the rest from reference TRBV7-3 and TRBJ2-5, the complete variable domain is GAGVSQTPSNKVTEKGKYVELRCDPISGHTALYWYRQSLGQGPEFLIYFQGTGAADDSGLPNDRFFAVRPEGSVSTLKIQRTERGDSAVYLCASSREHGETQYFGPGTRLLVL.